The 30 T cell receptor beta chains in this list originate from one sample, sequenced in a study of early stage breast cancer tumors. Sequenced by immunoSEQ multiplex PCR; TCRdb stores in-frame clones only, minus some. Of about 2,000 clones in the sample, approximately 69% were seen once. Specimen: normal breast tissue next to the tumor. These receptors were obtained from a middle-aged person with breast cancer.

The chain is built from TRBV21-1 and TRBJ1-1. TRBV21-1 is termed a pseudogene. The CDR3 is 15 amino acids. CDR3 in DNA: TGTGCCAGCAGGGTCTTGCTAGCTACACGCACTGAAGCTTTCTTT. It specifies CASRVLLATRTEAFF.

This chain links TRBV7-9 with TRBJ2-4; 9 bases line up with TRBD1. The CDR3 consists of 14 residues. Germline-derived CDR1 and CDR2 are SEHNR and FQNEAQ (reference sequence). V lost 5 bases and J lost 8; bases outside the gene matches: 7. DNA of the CDR3: TGTGCCAGCAGCCTGGACAGGGGTTTAGACATTCAGTACTTC. As protein: CASSLDRGLDIQYF.

The chain employs TRBV10-3 and TRBJ2-7; 12 bases line up with TRBD2. After removal of 4 bases from V and 6 bases from J, the junction contained 4 bases not matched to a gene. This CDR3 contains 14 residues. The germline CDR1 and CDR2 sequences are ENHRY and SYGVKD. DNA of the CDR3: TGTGCCATCAGTGGACTAGCGGGAGTAAGCGAGCAGTACTTC. Protein: CAISGLAGVSEQYF.

The chain employs TRBV30 and TRBJ1-2; tentative D call: TRBD1 (6 bases). The CDR3 is made up of 14 amino acids. Germline-derived CDR1 and CDR2 are GTSNPN and SVGIG (reference sequence). With 2 bases removed from V and 4 bases from J, the gap between germline ends came to 14 bases. CDR3 coding DNA: TGTGCCTGGAGTACACAGGGCGGTGGCTATGGCTACACCTTC. Protein: CAWSTQGGGYGYTF.

The chain joins TRBV6-1 to TRBJ1-2; possibly TRBD1 for D (5 bases). Trimming stripped 2 bases from V and 5 bases from J, with 15 bases between. The germline gives CDR1 MNHNS, CDR2 SASEGT. CDR3 length equals 15 residues. This chain's CDR3 is CASSELTVVLYGYTF. The CDR3, as DNA: TGTGCCAGCAGTGAATTGACAGTAGTGTTATATGGCTACACCTTC.

The chain employs TRBV9 and TRBJ2-2; the D gene is possibly TRBD2 (6 bases). V was trimmed by 4 bases and J by 5 bases, leaving 12 bases between them. Germline values: CDR1 SGDLS, CDR2 YYNGEE. The CDR3 covers 14 residues. CDR3 region: CASSPQLATGELFF. The CDR3 DNA sequence: TGTGCCAGCAGCCCCCAGCTAGCGACCGGGGAGCTGTTTTTT.

The CDR3 DNA reads as TGTGCCAGCAGCTACACTGGGAGCGGGAGTAGCACAGATACGCAGTATTTT. It codes for CASSYTGSGSSTDTQYF. The chain has TRBV9 and TRBJ2-3, with 8 bases fitting TRBD2. This CDR3 contains 17 residues. Germline V lookup: CDR1 SGDLS, CDR2 YYNGEE. The V and J ends lost 4 bases and 0 bases, in that order; junction bases with no gene match: 10.

This clone was observed a few times. The J gene is TRBJ1-2, the V gene TRBV14, with 7 bases fitting TRBD1. This CDR3 is built from 13 residues. V shed 5 bases and J 10 bases; nucleotides not matched to a gene: 10. Germline lookup yields CDR1 SGHDN and CDR2 FVKESK. The CDR3: CASSVGTVRVYTF. CDR3 nucleotides: TGTGCCAGCAGCGTAGGGACAGTACGGGTCTACACCTTC.

This chain links TRBV7-2 with TRBJ2-5; 11 bases are a match to TRBD2. The CDR3 runs to 17 residues. V shed 1 base and J 4 bases; nucleotides not matched to a gene: 8. The germline CDR1 and CDR2 sequences are SGHTA and FQGNSA. CDR3: CASSLGSLAGGGETQYF. The CDR3 coding sequence is TGTGCCAGCAGCTTAGGTAGCCTAGCGGGGGGAGGAGAGACCCAGTACTTC.

This clone was counted a few times. V usage is TRBV15 and J usage is TRBJ1-3; D call uncertain. The germline gives CDR1 LNHNV, CDR2 YYDKDF (reference sequence). Trimming removed 0 bases at V and 0 bases at J, with 12 bases between. CDR3 length: 17 amino acids. Here the CDR3 reads CATSRDYSAGSGNTIYF. DNA of the CDR3: TGTGCCACCAGCAGAGATTACTCAGCCGGCTCTGGAAACACCATATATTTT.

This chain joins TRBV7-7 and TRBJ2-2, with D possibly matching TRBD2 (6 bases). CDR1 is SSHAT, CDR2 FNYEAQ, per germline (reference sequence). There are 17 residues in the CDR3. V gave up 5 bases and J gave up 5 bases, with 21 bases separating them. The CDR3 region has the DNA TGTGCCAGCAGCGCCACCGTTTCCCGGGAGTTTACCGGGGAGCTGTTTTTT. It specifies CASSATVSREFTGELFF.

This chain connects TRBV7-2 to TRBJ2-1; the match to TRBD2 covers 8 bases. This CDR3 has 16 amino acids. With V trimmed by 1 base and J by 3 bases, 5 bases remained unmatched. The germline gives CDR1 SGHTA, CDR2 FQGNSA. CDR3 amino acids: CASSLDGTSFYNEQFF. CDR3 sequence (DNA): TGTGCCAGCAGCTTAGATGGGACTAGTTTCTACAATGAGCAGTTCTTC.

In DNA, the CDR3 is TGTGCCAGTAGTAAACAGGGGACAGCCCAAGAGACCCAGTACTTC. Amino acid sequence: CASSKQGTAQETQYF. The J gene is TRBJ2-5, the V gene TRBV19, with 7 bases identical to TRBD1. This CDR3 contains 15 residues. V shed 4 bases and J 1 base; nucleotides not matched to a gene: 6. Germline V gene lookup returns CDR1 LNHDA and CDR2 SQIVND (reference sequence).

This chain uses TRBV7-8 with TRBJ2-5; D call uncertain. Germline V CDR1 and CDR2: SGHVS, FQNEAQ. V was pared by 1 base and J by 1 base, with 13 bases between. The CDR3 extends over 16 amino acids. DNA for the CDR3: TGTGCCAGCAGCTTAGACAGCTCTACACCCCAAGAGACCCAGTACTTC. It translates to CASSLDSSTPQETQYF. Using reference TRBV7-8 and TRBJ2-5 for the parts outside the CDR3, the full variable domain is GAGVSQSPRYKVAKRGQDVALRCDPISGHVSLFWYQQALGQGPEFLTYFQNEAQLDKSGLPSDRFFAERPEGSVSTLKIQRTQQEDSAVYLCASSLDSSTPQETQYFGPGTRLLVL.

This clone has a single count. V usage is TRBV6-1 and J usage is TRBJ2-2; TRBD2 matches 8 bases. Germline CDR1 is MNHNS and CDR2 is SASEGT. Trimming cost V 8 bases and J 1 base; bases outside gene matches: 6. The CDR3 is made up of 15 amino acids. CDR3 coding DNA: TGTGCCAGCCACCGAAGCGGGAGGAACACCGGGGAGCTGTTTTTT. This encodes CASHRSGRNTGELFF.

This clone has just a few counts. The rearrangement links TRBV14 to TRBJ1-1, with D hard to call. The CDR3 contains 13 residues. CDR1 is SGHDN and CDR2 is FVKESK in the germline V gene. The V end lost 1 base, the J end lost 8 bases, and 11 bases lay between the germline ends. The CDR3 DNA reads as TGTGCCAGCAGCCAAGTGGGGTATTCGGAAGCTTTCTTT. Amino acid sequence: CASSQVGYSEAFF. Complete variable domain (other parts from reference TRBV14 and TRBJ1-1): EAGVTQFPSHSVIEKGQTVTLRCDPISGHDNLYWYRRVMGKEIKFLLHFVKESKQDESGMPNNRFLAERTGGTYSTLKVQPAELEDSGVYFCASSQVGYSEAFFGQGTRLTVV.

The table lists this clone with a count of one. The V gene is TRBV5-1, the J gene TRBJ2-1, with 8 bases lining up with TRBD1. The CDR3 runs to 15 residues. Germline V gene sequence: CDR1 SGHRS, CDR2 YFSETQ. J was trimmed by 8 bases and V by 2 bases; bases with no gene match: 9. In DNA, the CDR3 is TGCGCCAGCAGCTTTGGGGGACAGGAGGTCTATGAGCAGTTCTTC. Encoded protein: CASSFGGQEVYEQFF.

The V call is TRBV11-2, the J call TRBJ2-7, with D unclear. The ends were cut back, 2 bases at V and 7 bases at J, with 12 bases in the middle. The germline gives CDR1 SGHAT, CDR2 FQNNGV. The CDR3 is made up of 13 amino acids. DNA of the CDR3: TGTGCCAGCAGCTTACAGCTTGCGGAAGAGCAGTACTTC. This encodes CASSLQLAEEQYF.

The V call is TRBV6-1, the J call TRBJ1-1; a weak D match, TRBD1 (5 bases). Germline V gives CDR1 MNHNS, CDR2 SASEGT. The V end was cut by 2 bases, the J end by 3 bases, with 13 bases between. CDR3 length: 15 residues. The CDR3 reads CASSEMWGRDTEAFF. The CDR3 coding sequence is TGTGCCAGCAGTGAAATGTGGGGGAGGGACACTGAAGCTTTCTTT.

The chain uses TRBV29-1 and TRBJ2-1, with D perhaps TRBD1 (6 bases). The CDR3 is 14 residues long. Germline V gene lookup returns CDR1 SQVTM and CDR2 ANQGSEA. The CDR3 DNA follows: TGCAGTACCGGGTTGGTCTCAAAGGGGGATGAGCAGTTCTTC. This translates into CSTGLVSKGDEQFF.

The V and J genes are TRBV7-2 and TRBJ2-5, with TRBD2 matching 9 bases. This CDR3 spans 16 amino acids. The V segment lost 1 base and the J segment 4 bases; nucleotides outside the gene matches: 7. Germline loops: CDR1 SGHTA, CDR2 FQGNSA. CDR3 DNA: TGTGCCAGCAGCTTAGGGGCGGGAGGGCCCGTAGAGACCCAGTACTTC. It translates to CASSLGAGGPVETQYF.

The V gene is TRBV19, the J gene TRBJ1-1; the match to TRBD1 covers 9 bases. Germline lookup yields CDR1 LNHDA and CDR2 SQIVND (reference sequence). V lost 5 bases to trimming and J lost 4 bases; unmatched junction nucleotides: 8. This CDR3 has 15 residues. This chain's CDR3 is CASSFDRGVGTEAFF. CDR3 bases: TGTGCCAGTAGTTTCGACAGGGGGGTGGGCACTGAAGCTTTCTTT.

This sequence joins TRBV10-3 and TRBJ1-5; D might be TRBD1 (5 bases). With 10 bases removed from V and 2 bases from J, the gap between germline ends came to 15 bases. CDR3 length: 14 amino acids. From germline, CDR1 is ENHRY and CDR2 SYGVKD. The CDR3 loop is CATRQPLGNQPQHF. CDR3 DNA sequence: TGTGCCACCAGACAGCCACTTGGCAATCAGCCCCAGCATTTT.

There are a few counts of this clone. The CDR3 sequence: CASSPGTAVNTEAFF. Written as DNA, the CDR3 is TGTGCCAGCAGCCCGGGGACAGCCGTGAACACTGAAGCTTTCTTT. J is TRBJ1-1 and V is TRBV28, with 7 bases lining up with TRBD1. With 6 bases clipped from V and 0 bases from J, the junction kept 7 bases outside the gene matches. Germline loops: CDR1 MDHEN, CDR2 SYDVKM. CDR3 size: 15 residues.

CDR3 nucleotides: TGCGCCAGCAGCCGCGGGGACAGTGGCACAGATACGCAGTATTTT. Its protein is CASSRGDSGTDTQYF. The V and J genes are TRBV5-1 and TRBJ2-3, with a possible D match to TRBD1 (7 bases). The CDR3 runs to 15 residues. CDR1 is SGHRS and CDR2 is YFSETQ in the germline V gene. The germline V and J ends were trimmed by 4 bases and 1 base, with 13 bases remaining between them.

The chain links TRBV7-8 to TRBJ1-1, with 7 positions matching TRBD1. Germline CDR1 is SGHVS and CDR2 is FQNEAQ. The V gene end was trimmed by 5 bases and the J gene end by 1 base; junction bases not matched to a gene: 10. This CDR3 region has 16 residues. The CDR3 protein is CASSQDRERPNTEAFF. The CDR3 nucleotides are TGTGCCAGCAGCCAAGACAGGGAGCGGCCGAACACTGAAGCTTTCTTT.

The chain couples TRBV19 to TRBJ1-1; 8 bases agree with TRBD1. CDR3 length: 16 amino acids. Germline CDR1 is LNHDA and CDR2 is SQIVND (reference sequence). Trimming cost V 0 bases and J 4 bases; bases outside gene matches: 7. In DNA form, the CDR3 reads TGTGCCAGTAGTATAGACGGACAGGGATCCCCCACTGAAGCTTTCTTT. It specifies CASSIDGQGSPTEAFF.

Only one count was recorded for this clone. The V gene is TRBV6-5, the J gene TRBJ2-3, with 8 bases lining up with TRBD1. CDR1 MNHEY and CDR2 SVGAGI come from the germline V gene. There are 13 residues in the CDR3. V lost 6 bases and J lost 6; bases outside the gene matches: 5. In DNA, the CDR3 is TGTGCCAGCAGACTGGACAGGGAGGATACGCAGTATTTT. Its protein is CASRLDREDTQYF.

This clone has only a few counts. The V and J genes are TRBV23-1 and TRBJ1-1; D may be TRBD1 (6 bases). TRBV23-1 is placed among ORFs of uncertain function. CDR3 length equals 14 residues. V dropped 3 bases and J dropped 1 base, with 9 bases sitting between them. Written as DNA, the CDR3 is TGCGCCAGCAGTCATGGCAGGGGGAACACTGAAGCTTTCTTT. This encodes CASSHGRGNTEAFF.

This chain joins TRBV19 and TRBJ1-4; D uncertain. Trimming pared 2 bases from V and 8 bases from J, leaving 18 bases between. The CDR3 length is 16 residues. Germline V gene sequence: CDR1 LNHDA, CDR2 SQIVND (reference sequence). The CDR3 DNA sequence: TGTGCCAGTAGTATACGTTATGGGGAGAAGAGGGAAAAACTGTTTTTT. It is translated as CASSIRYGEKREKLFF.